This T cell receptor beta chain was observed in a study of T and B cells in COVID-19 patients. Study at large: COVID-19 patients gave peripheral blood either during active infection or after recovery.

TRB was amplified from approximately 250-480 ng of blood genomic DNA. The CDR3 loop spans 13 amino acids. The V gene's germline CDR1 is MDHEN and CDR2 SYDVKM. V lost 6 bases to trimming and J lost 4 bases, with 13 bases between them. BIOMED2 TRB-A/B primer pools were used in multiplex TRB PCR. One entry per CDR3 protein, called by TCRdb with MiXCR from the multiplex PCR reads. The table records more than 4,500 distinct CDR3 sequences, about 26% of them present only once. This clonotype appeared a few times. The source of this sequence is a human donor with active COVID-19. The sequenced material came from blood. The chain combines TRBV28 with TRBJ2-7; D may be TRBD1 or TRBD2 (6 bases each). CDR3 loop: CASRDGGLYEQYF. The CDR3 coding sequence is TGTGCCAGCAGGGATGGGGGGCTATACGAGCAGTACTTC.